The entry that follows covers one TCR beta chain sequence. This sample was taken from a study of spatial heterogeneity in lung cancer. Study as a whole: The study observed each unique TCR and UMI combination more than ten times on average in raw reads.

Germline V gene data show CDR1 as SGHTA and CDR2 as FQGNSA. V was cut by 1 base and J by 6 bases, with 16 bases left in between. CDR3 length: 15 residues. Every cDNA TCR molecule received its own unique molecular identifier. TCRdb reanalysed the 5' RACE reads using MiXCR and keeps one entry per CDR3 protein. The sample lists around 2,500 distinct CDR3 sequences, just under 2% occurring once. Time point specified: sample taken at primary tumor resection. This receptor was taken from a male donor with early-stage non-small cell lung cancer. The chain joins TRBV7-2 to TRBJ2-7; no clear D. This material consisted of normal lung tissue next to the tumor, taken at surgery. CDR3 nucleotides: TGTGCCAGCAGCTTAGATCCTCTGGGGTCTGGCGAGCAGTACTTC. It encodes CASSLDPLGSGEQYF. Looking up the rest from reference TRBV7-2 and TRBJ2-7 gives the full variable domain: GAGVSQSPSNKVTEKGKDVELRCDPISGHTALYWYRQSLGQGLEFLIYFQGNSAPDKSGLPSDRFSAERTGGSVSTLTIQRTQQEDSAVYLCASSLDPLGSGEQYFGPGTRLTVT.